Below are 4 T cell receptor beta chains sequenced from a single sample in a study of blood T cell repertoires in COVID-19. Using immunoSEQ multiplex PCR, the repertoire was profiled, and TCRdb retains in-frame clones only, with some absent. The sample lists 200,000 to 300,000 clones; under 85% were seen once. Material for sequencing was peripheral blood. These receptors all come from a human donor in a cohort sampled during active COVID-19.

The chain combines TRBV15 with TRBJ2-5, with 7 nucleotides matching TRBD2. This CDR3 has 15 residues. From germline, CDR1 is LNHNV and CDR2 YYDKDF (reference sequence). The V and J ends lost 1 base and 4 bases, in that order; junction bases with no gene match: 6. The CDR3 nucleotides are TGTGCCACCAGCAGAGCGCGGGGGTTGGTAGAGACCCAGTACTTC. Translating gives CATSRARGLVETQYF.

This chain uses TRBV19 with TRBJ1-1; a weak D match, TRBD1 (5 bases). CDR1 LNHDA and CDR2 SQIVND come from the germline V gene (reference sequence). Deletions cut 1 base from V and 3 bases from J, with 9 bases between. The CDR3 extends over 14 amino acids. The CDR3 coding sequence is TGTGCCAGTAGTATAGTGGGGGGAGACACTGAAGCTTTCTTT. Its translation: CASSIVGGDTEAFF.

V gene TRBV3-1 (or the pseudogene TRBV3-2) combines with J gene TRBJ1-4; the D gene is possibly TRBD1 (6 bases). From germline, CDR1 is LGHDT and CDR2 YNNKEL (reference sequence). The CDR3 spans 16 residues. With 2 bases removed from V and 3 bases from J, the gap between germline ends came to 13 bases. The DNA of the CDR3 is TGTGCCAGCAGCCAACTTACAGGGTCGGCTAATGAAAAACTGTTTTTT. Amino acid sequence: CASSQLTGSANEKLFF.

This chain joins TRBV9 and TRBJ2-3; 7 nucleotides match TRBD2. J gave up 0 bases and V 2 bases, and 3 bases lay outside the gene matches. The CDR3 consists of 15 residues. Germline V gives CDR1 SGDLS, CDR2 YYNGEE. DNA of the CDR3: TGTGCCAGCAGCGTCGAGGGAGGGAGCACAGATACGCAGTATTTT. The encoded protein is CASSVEGGSTDTQYF. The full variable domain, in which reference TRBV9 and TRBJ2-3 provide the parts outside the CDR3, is DSGVTQTPKHLITATGQRVTLRCSPRSGDLSVYWYQQSLDQGLQFLIQYYNGEERAKGNILERFSAQQFPDLHSELNLSSLELGDSALYFCASSVEGGSTDTQYFGPGTRLTVL.